This T cell receptor beta chain stems from a study of T cells after posttransplantation cyclophosphamide. Notes on this clone: Its antigen remains unknown.

Study-wide results and limits: After PTCy, TRB diversity resembled that of CNI/methotrexate controls. TRB overlap between skin or GI tissue T cells and blood was limited.

Only in-frame clones appear in the TCRdb table, and some are missing; sequencing was by immunoSEQ multiplex PCR. The table has tens of thousands of clones, approximately 86% seen once; the top ten hold about 3%. This CDR3 region has 14 residues. V dropped 3 bases and J dropped 6; count of bases not matched to a gene: 9. In germline, CDR1 is SQVTM, CDR2 ANQGSEA. This TCR derives from a young man with a blood cancer, CMV-positive, and with a related stem cell donor. V is TRBV29-1 and J is TRBJ2-5; 8 bases fit TRBD2. Sequenced input: PBMCs. The CDR3 region is CSVELSGLGKTQYF. CDR3 DNA: TGCAGCGTTGAGCTATCGGGACTAGGAAAGACCCAGTACTTC.